This T cell receptor (beta chain) was obtained from a study of CD8 T cells in Susac syndrome. Matching for age and sex applied to the controls, who were healthy donors. FACS was used to enrich TEMRA cells, whereas the CD8+ and CD4+ T cells were obtained by negative isolation. This CDR3 has 11 amino acids. Unmatched junction bases numbered 4, after V lost 4 bases and J lost 9 bases. Per germline, CDR1 DFQATT and CDR2 SNEGSKA (reference sequence). Random hexamers primed reverse transcription of about 0.45 to 1 ug RNA. With immunoSEQ multiplex PCR, TCR beta CDR3 was amplified across 54 Vbeta and 13 Jbeta. TCRdb ran MiXCR on the immunoSEQ multiplex PCR reads and lists one entry per CDR3 protein. This sample has approximately 100,000 distinct CDR3 sequences, with about nine tenths found just once.

Sequences were obtained from CD8+ T cells from PBMCs. The chain recombines TRBV20-1 with TRBJ2-5; the match to TRBD2 covers 8 bases. The sequence was collected from a human donor in good health. CDR3 residues: CSAIYGGAQYF. The CDR3, as DNA: TGCAGTGCTATTTACGGGGGGGCCCAGTACTTC.